The clone carrying this TCR beta chain was recorded at least ten times. As yet, its antigen is unknown. This entry comes from a study of T cell repertoires in cytomegalovirus infection. Broader study findings: Carriers of CMV plus the relevant HLA were identified by cumulative public TCR beta family frequency.

TCRdb passed the reads through MiXCR, listing each CDR3 protein once. This table holds a few hundred thousand distinct CDR3 sequences, 22% found once. Trimming stripped 2 bases from V and 5 bases from J, with 12 bases between. The CDR3 has 14 amino acids. Germline-derived CDR1 and CDR2 are SGHTA and FQGNSA. The V and J genes are TRBV7-2 and TRBJ2-5; D is perhaps TRBD1 (5 bases). This TCR was recovered from a human donor in good health (CMV status not recorded). Some clones in this sample may be carry-over from other donors' samples. The starting material was cultured PBMCs, obtained from culture after CMV antigen stimulation. The CDR3 protein is CASSLPGHGETQYF. The CDR3 region has the DNA TGTGCCAGCAGCTTACCTGGACATGGCGAGACCCAGTACTTC.